Listed below are T cell receptor beta chains from one sample, sequenced in a study of blood T cells in healthy people across ages. MiXCR, applied by TCRdb to the 5' RACE reads, yields one record per CDR3 protein. The table shows 250,000 to 300,000 distinct CDR3 sequences, with around 29% occurring only once. The sample consisted of blood. The source of these receptors is a woman between 65 and 79 years old in good health. Both conserved end residues are part of each CDR3. The D gene is left open where the match is weak. The listing skips clone size in some rows; elsewhere it reads once, few, many or a size class.

>TRBJ2-3|-|TRBV29-1|-
CSVGIYGGTSTDTQYF
TGCAGCGTTGGAATTTACGGCGGAACTAGCACAGATACGCAGTATTTT
>TRBJ2-7|-|TRBV6-2/TRBV6-3|few
CASKKGTQASEQYF
TGTGCCAGCAAGAAGGGGACTCAGGCCTCCGAGCAGTACTTC
>TRBJ2-1|TRBD2|TRBV24-1|few
CATSGSGTSGYNEQFF
TGTGCCACCAGTGGTTCCGGGACTAGCGGTTACAATGAGCAGTTCTTC
>TRBJ2-5|TRBD1|TRBV4-1|few
CASSLLPGQKQETQYF
TGCGCCAGCAGCCTTCTACCGGGACAGAAACAAGAGACCCAGTACTTC
>TRBJ2-1|-|TRBV29-1|few
CSSTGTGQQFF
TGCAGCAGTACCGGGACGGGGCAGCAGTTCTTC
>TRBJ2-1|TRBD2|TRBV7-2|many
CATSRLAAYNEQFF
TGTGCCACGAGTCGACTAGCGGCCTACAATGAGCAGTTCTTC
>TRBJ2-2|TRBD2|TRBV10-3|-
CAINPGLATGELFF
TGTGCCATCAACCCGGGACTAGCGACCGGGGAGCTGTTTTTT
>TRBJ1-4|TRBD1|TRBV29-1|-
CSAAGTGYEKLFF
TGCAGCGCTGCCGGGACAGGTTATGAAAAACTGTTTTTT
>TRBJ2-1|-|TRBV6-2/TRBV6-3|-
CASSPSPHNEQFF
TGTGCCAGCAGTCCTTCCCCTCACAATGAGCAGTTCTTC
>TRBJ2-7|-|TRBV27|few
CASSLGGEYEQYF
TGTGCCAGCAGTTTAGGAGGGGAATACGAGCAGTACTTC
>TRBJ2-7|TRBD2|TRBV28|-
CASSTGLAGGYEQYF
TGTGCCAGCAGTACCGGACTAGCGGGGGGCTACGAGCAGTACTTC
>TRBJ2-7|-|TRBV12-3/TRBV12-4|many
CASSASGLHSYEQYF
TGTGCCAGCAGTGCCTCGGGACTCCACTCCTACGAGCAGTACTTC
>TRBJ1-2|-|TRBV28|few
CASSSVGAPLGYTF
TGTGCCAGCAGTTCTGTGGGGGCGCCCCTAGGCTACACCTTC
>TRBJ2-1|TRBD2|TRBV20-1|once
CSAVAGVHEQFF
TGCAGTGCGGTAGCGGGGGTCCATGAGCAGTTCTTC
>TRBJ2-1|-|TRBV5-1|few
CASSWGGRSSYNEQFF
TGCGCCAGCAGCTGGGGGGGCAGGAGCTCCTACAATGAGCAGTTCTTC
>TRBJ2-5|TRBD2|TRBV4-2|few
CASSQGRTSGRGWETQYF
TGTGCCAGCAGCCAAGGGAGGACTAGCGGGAGAGGTTGGGAGACCCAGTACTTC
>TRBJ1-5|TRBD1|TRBV12-3/TRBV12-4|few
CASSPSTGTGGNQPQHF
TGTGCCAGCAGTCCTTCAACCGGGACAGGGGGCAATCAGCCCCAGCATTTT
>TRBJ2-1|TRBD2|TRBV3-1|-
CASSQGGGSNEQFF
TGTGCCAGCAGCCAAGGAGGCGGGAGCAATGAGCAGTTCTTC
>TRBJ2-7|-|TRBV4-2|few
CASSPGTNYEQYF
TGTGCCAGCAGCCCCGGGACGAACTACGAGCAGTACTTC
>TRBJ2-2|-|TRBV6-2/TRBV6-3|-
CASQRGGAVNTGELFF
TGTGCCAGCCAGAGGGGCGGAGCGGTGAACACCGGGGAGCTGTTTTTT
>TRBJ2-1|TRBD2|TRBV20-1|-
CSARNVEGGPVNEQFF
TGCAGTGCTAGAAATGTTGAGGGAGGGCCAGTGAATGAGCAGTTCTTC
>TRBJ1-1|-|TRBV7-2|-
CASSLYKENTEAFF
TGTGCCAGCAGCTTATATAAAGAGAACACTGAAGCTTTCTTT
>TRBJ2-1|-|TRBV5-1|few
CASSSQELGSYNEQFF
TGCGCCAGCAGCTCTCAGGAGCTGGGGTCCTACAATGAGCAGTTCTTC
>TRBJ1-6|-|TRBV18|few
CASSSQTLGLFPLHF
TGTGCCAGCTCATCACAAACCTTAGGCCTCTTTCCCCTCCACTTT
>TRBJ1-4|TRBD1|TRBV27|-
CASSFSMDRDEKLFF
TGTGCCAGCAGTTTTTCGATGGACAGGGATGAAAAACTGTTTTTT
>TRBJ2-7|TRBD1|TRBV18|-
CASSTGTGGAGF
TGTGCCAGCTCAACCGGGACAGGGGGCGCGGGCTTC
>TRBJ2-4|-|TRBV15|-
CATSRDSVAKNIQYF
TGTGCCACCAGCAGGGACAGCGTTGCCAAAAACATTCAGTACTTC
>TRBJ2-1|TRBD2|TRBV20-1|few
CSAKKPLAASYSEQFF
TGCAGTGCTAAGAAACCTCTAGCGGCCTCCTACAGTGAGCAGTTCTTC
>TRBJ2-5|TRBD2|TRBV9|-
CASTSGDMNNEQSF
TGTGCCAGCACTAGCGGCGATATGAACAATGAGCAGTCCTTC
>TRBJ1-1|-|TRBV27|once
CASSLSVNENTEAFF
TGTGCCAGCAGTTTATCGGTTAATGAGAACACTGAAGCTTTCTTT
>TRBJ2-7|TRBD2|TRBV6-2/TRBV6-3|many
CASSYSRTVGLAGVYEQYF
TGTGCCAGCAGTTACTCGAGAACGGTTGGGCTAGCGGGAGTCTACGAGCAGTACTTC
>TRBJ1-6|TRBD1|TRBV20-1|-
CSAPGGQGESSPLHF
TGCAGTGCCCCAGGGGGACAGGGGGAAAGTTCACCCCTCCACTTT
>TRBJ2-7|-|TRBV18|-
CASSRTESYEQYF
TGTGCCAGCTCACGTACTGAGTCCTACGAGCAGTACTTC
>TRBJ2-5|-|TRBV6-2/TRBV6-3|-
CASIRGGGQETQYF
TGTGCCAGCATCCGAGGGGGGGGACAAGAGACCCAGTACTTC
>TRBJ2-2|-|TRBV7-3|-
CASSLTDSNTGELFF
TGTGCCAGCAGCTTAACAGACTCAAACACCGGGGAGCTGTTTTTT
>TRBJ2-1|TRBD1|TRBV5-1|-
CASRVDRGGGNEQFF
TGCGCCAGCAGGGTAGACAGGGGAGGTGGAAATGAGCAGTTCTTC
>TRBJ2-3|-|TRBV6-5|-
CASSCERKRTDTQYF
TGTGCCAGCAGCTGCGAGCGGAAACGCACAGATACGCAGTATTTT
>TRBJ1-6|-|TRBV11-2|few
CASSSGPVTKGISPLHF
TGTGCCAGCAGCTCCGGCCCAGTTACCAAGGGGATTTCACCCCTCCACTTT
>TRBJ2-4|-|TRBV29-1|-
CSVALDKNIQYF
TGCAGCGTTGCCCTCGATAAAAACATTCAGTACTTC
>TRBJ1-1|-|TRBV20-1|many
CSAPGTARTEAFF
TGCAGTGCTCCCGGAACGGCGCGGACTGAAGCTTTCTTT
>TRBJ2-5|-|TRBV6-5|many
CASSYSTGQQETQYF
TGTGCCAGCAGTTACTCGACCGGGCAACAAGAGACCCAGTACTTC
>TRBJ1-1|TRBD1|TRBV18|-
CASSPPRTGNTEAFF
TGTGCCAGCTCACCACCAAGGACAGGGAACACTGAGGCTTTCTTT
>TRBJ1-2|-|TRBV28|-
CASSPWTNRYTF
TGTGCCAGCAGTCCCTGGACTAATCGCTACACCTTC
>TRBJ1-2|TRBD1|TRBV28|many
CASSLQGQGANGYTF
TGTGCCAGCAGTTTACAAGGACAGGGGGCAAATGGCTACACCTTC
>TRBJ2-7|-|TRBV6-2/TRBV6-3|few
CASSYYAFGSYEQYF
TGTGCCAGCAGTTACTACGCGTTCGGGAGCTACGAGCAGTACTTC
>TRBJ2-5|TRBD2|TRBV7-2|-
CASSLGDLAGGRETQYF
TGTGCCAGCAGCTTAGGGGACCTAGCGGGAGGACGAGAGACCCAGTACTTC
>TRBJ2-1|-|TRBV9|-
CASSPSNGAINEQFF
TGTGCCAGCAGCCCATCCAACGGGGCTATCAATGAGCAGTTCTTC
>TRBJ2-1|TRBD2|TRBV6-2/TRBV6-3|-
CASSYRREGQFF
TGTGCCAGCAGTTACCGCCGGGAGGGGCAGTTCTTC
>TRBJ2-3|TRBD2|TRBV20-1|-
CSASSSGRRTDTQYF
TGCAGTGCTAGTTCGAGCGGGAGGAGAACAGATACGCAGTATTTT
>TRBJ1-1|-|TRBV29-1|once
CSVRALNTEAFF
TGCAGCGTTAGGGCTTTGAACACTGAAGCTTTCTTT
>TRBJ2-7|-|TRBV7-2|-
CASSLISYEQYF
TGTGCCAGCAGCTTAATCTCCTACGAGCAGTACTTC
>TRBJ2-5|-|TRBV12-5|few
CASGRGQSQTQYF
TGTGCTAGTGGTCGGGGACAATCACAGACCCAGTACTTC
>TRBJ2-5|-|TRBV15|many
CATSRDVKSQETQYF
TGTGCCACCAGCAGAGATGTCAAGTCGCAGGAGACCCAGTACTTC
>TRBJ1-2|-|TRBV29-1|few
CSVERGTDGYTF
TGCAGCGTTGAAAGGGGAACGGATGGCTACACCTTC
>TRBJ1-4|TRBD1|TRBV6-1|many
CASSVQGADGEKLFF
TGTGCCAGCAGTGTACAGGGGGCGGATGGTGAAAAACTGTTTTTT
>TRBJ2-3|-|TRBV15|-
CATSRELGFSTDTQYF
TGTGCCACCAGCAGAGAACTAGGTTTTTCCACAGATACGCAGTATTTT
>TRBJ1-1|-|TRBV9|-
CAGSQGDTEAFF
TGTGCCGGCAGCCAAGGGGACACTGAAGCTTTCTTT
>TRBJ2-3|-|TRBV4-3|-
CASSHNTDTQYF
TGCGCCAGCAGCCATAACACAGATACGCAGTATTTT
>TRBJ2-5|-|TRBV20-1|-
CSASPPETQYF
TGCAGTGCTAGCCCCCCTGAGACCCAGTACTTC
>TRBJ1-1|TRBD1|TRBV20-1|-
CSAMGQGTEAFF
TGCAGTGCTATGGGACAGGGCACTGAAGCTTTCTTT